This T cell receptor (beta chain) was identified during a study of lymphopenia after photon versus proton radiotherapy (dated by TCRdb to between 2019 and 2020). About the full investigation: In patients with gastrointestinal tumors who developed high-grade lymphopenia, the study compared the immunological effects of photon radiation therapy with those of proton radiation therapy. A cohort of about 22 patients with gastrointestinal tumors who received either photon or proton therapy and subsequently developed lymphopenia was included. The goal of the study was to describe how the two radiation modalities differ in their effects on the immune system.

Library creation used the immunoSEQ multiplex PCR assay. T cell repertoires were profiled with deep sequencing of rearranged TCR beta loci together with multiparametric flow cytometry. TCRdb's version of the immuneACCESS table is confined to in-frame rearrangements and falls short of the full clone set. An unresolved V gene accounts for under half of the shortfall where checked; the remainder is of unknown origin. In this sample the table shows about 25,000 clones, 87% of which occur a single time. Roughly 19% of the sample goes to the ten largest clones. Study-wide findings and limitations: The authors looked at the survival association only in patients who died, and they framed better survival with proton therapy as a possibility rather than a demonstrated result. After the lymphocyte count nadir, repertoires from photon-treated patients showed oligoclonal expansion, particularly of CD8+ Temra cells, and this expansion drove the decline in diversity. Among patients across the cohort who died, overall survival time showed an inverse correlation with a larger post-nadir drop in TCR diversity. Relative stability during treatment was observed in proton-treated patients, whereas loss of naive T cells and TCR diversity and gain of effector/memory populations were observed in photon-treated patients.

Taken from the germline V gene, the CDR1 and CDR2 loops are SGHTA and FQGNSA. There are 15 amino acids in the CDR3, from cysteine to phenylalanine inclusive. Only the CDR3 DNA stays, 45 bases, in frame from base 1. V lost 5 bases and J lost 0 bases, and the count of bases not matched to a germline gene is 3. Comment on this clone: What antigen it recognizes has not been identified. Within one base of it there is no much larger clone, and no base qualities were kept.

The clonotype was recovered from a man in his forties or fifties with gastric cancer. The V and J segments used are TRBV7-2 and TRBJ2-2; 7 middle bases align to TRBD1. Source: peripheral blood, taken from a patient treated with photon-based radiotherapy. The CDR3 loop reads CASSPGQTNTGELFF. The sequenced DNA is TGTGCCAGCAGCCCGGGACAGACGAACACCGGGGAGCTGTTTTTT.